The clone carrying this T cell receptor beta chain was seen only a few times. The CDR3 is made up of 11 amino acids. V was pared by 7 bases and J by 5 bases, with 8 bases between. Germline CDR1 reads LGHDT; CDR2 reads YNNKEL (reference sequence). This entry is derived from a study of T cell repertoires in cytomegalovirus infection. Via MiXCR, TCRdb re-called the reads, giving one row per CDR3 protein. The table lists 200,000 to 300,000 distinct CDR3 sequences, about 12% of them singletons. The chain uses TRBV3-1 and TRBJ1-1; no firm D call. Sequences were obtained from PBMCs. This TCR was sampled from a human donor in good health (CMV status not recorded). Some clones in this sample may be carry-over from other donors' samples. The CDR3 sequence: CASTSPTEAFF. Written as DNA, the CDR3 is TGTGCCAGCACCTCCCCGACTGAAGCTTTCTTT.